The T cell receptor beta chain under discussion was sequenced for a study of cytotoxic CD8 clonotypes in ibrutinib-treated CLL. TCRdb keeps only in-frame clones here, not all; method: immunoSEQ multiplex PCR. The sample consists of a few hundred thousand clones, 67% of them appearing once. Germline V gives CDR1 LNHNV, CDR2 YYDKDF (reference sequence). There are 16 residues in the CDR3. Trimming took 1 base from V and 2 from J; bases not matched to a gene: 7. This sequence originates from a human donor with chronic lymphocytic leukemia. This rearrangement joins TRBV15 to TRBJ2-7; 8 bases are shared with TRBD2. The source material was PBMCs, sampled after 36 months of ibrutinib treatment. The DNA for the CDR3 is TGTGCCACCAGCAGAGCCTTGAGCGGGAGCCCCTACGAGCAGTACTTC. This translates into CATSRALSGSPYEQYF.